The TCR beta chain under discussion was sequenced for a study of CD8 T cells in Susac syndrome. When the RNA was reverse transcribed, random hexamers were used with an input of about 0.45 to 1 ug. An immunoSEQ multiplex PCR amplified TCR beta CDR3 over 54 Vbeta and 13 Jbeta. MiXCR, applied by TCRdb to the immunoSEQ multiplex PCR reads, yields one record per CDR3 protein. The sample holds roughly 200,000 distinct CDR3 sequences, roughly nine tenths seen once. Per germline, CDR1 DFQATT and CDR2 SNEGSKA (reference sequence). The CDR3 consists of 12 residues. Trimming removed 6 bases from V and 5 bases from J, with 13 bases in between.

This rearrangement joins TRBV20-1 to TRBJ2-5, with a weak D call TRBD2 (6 bases). This receptor was identified in a human donor with Susac syndrome. The specimen was CD4+ T cells from PBMCs. The chain's CDR3 is CSAGTPRETQYF. As DNA, the CDR3 is TGCAGTGCCGGGACTCCAAGGGAGACCCAGTACTTC.